These 23 T cell receptor beta chains were all obtained from the same sample, sequenced in a study of blood T cell repertoires in COVID-19. Repertoires were generated with immunoSEQ multiplex PCR, while TCRdb's copy carries only in-frame clones and drops some. This repertoire shows fewer than 250,000 clones, around 80% found once; its top ten account for approximately 5.7%. Source material: peripheral blood. Receptors were obtained from a human donor in a cohort sampled during active COVID-19.

This chain connects TRBV10-3 to TRBJ1-5; TRBD1 agrees at 7 bases. CDR1 is ENHRY, CDR2 SYGVKD, per germline. The CDR3 extends over 13 amino acids. J was trimmed by 0 bases and V by 11 bases; bases with no gene match: 4. The CDR3, as DNA: TGTGCCGCCAGGACAGGTAGCAATCAGCCCCAGCATTTT. Amino acid sequence: CAARTGSNQPQHF.

This chain links TRBV29-1 with TRBJ1-5, with 8 nucleotides matching TRBD1. Trimming took 8 bases from V and 5 from J; bases not matched to a gene: 8. Germline lookup yields CDR1 SQVTM and CDR2 ANQGSEA. The CDR3 spans 13 residues. This chain's CDR3 is CSIRQGRDQPQHF. CDR3 bases: TGCAGCATCAGACAGGGGAGGGATCAGCCCCAGCATTTT.

About this clone: Additional DNA sequences in this sample encode the identical CDR3. The chain is built from TRBV24-1 and TRBJ2-7, with D uncertain. V lost 2 bases and J lost 4, with 5 bases in between. CDR1 and CDR2 (germline): KGHDR, SFDVKD. This CDR3 has 12 residues. The CDR3 reads CATSDYSYEQYF. In DNA form, the CDR3 reads TGTGCCACCAGTGATTACTCTTACGAGCAGTACTTC.

DNA of the CDR3: TGTGCCAGCAGTTTACGCGGGCTTGCTGGAAACACCATATATTTT. Protein sequence: CASSLRGLAGNTIYF. This chain uses TRBV27 with TRBJ1-3; no clear D gene. The CDR3 extends over 15 amino acids. V dropped 2 bases and J dropped 2 bases, with 10 bases sitting between them. CDR1 is MNHEY, CDR2 SMNVEV, per germline (reference sequence).

The rearrangement links TRBV30 to TRBJ2-3, with 7 bases identical to TRBD2. The V and J ends lost 3 bases and 3 bases, in that order; junction bases with no gene match: 3. From germline, CDR1 is GTSNPN and CDR2 SVGIG (reference sequence). The CDR3 contains 13 residues. The CDR3 spells CAWSRGETDTQYF. The CDR3 DNA follows: TGTGCCTGGAGCCGGGGGGAAACAGATACGCAGTATTTT.

The rearrangement links TRBV7-2 to TRBJ2-1, with 10 bases identical to TRBD2. V gave up 2 bases and J gave up 6 bases; unmatched junction bases: 7. The germline gives CDR1 SGHTA, CDR2 FQGNSA. This CDR3 spans 16 amino acids. CDR3: CASSLSGRALGNEQFF. CDR3 DNA: TGTGCCAGCAGCTTAAGCGGGAGGGCCCTCGGCAATGAGCAGTTCTTC.

The CDR3 here is CARTLDRGPNSPLHF. The CDR3 coding sequence is TGTGCCAGAACCTTAGACAGGGGGCCTAATTCACCCCTCCACTTT. V gene TRBV2 combines with J gene TRBJ1-6, with 10 bases lining up with TRBD1. The CDR3 covers 15 residues. Germline lookup yields CDR1 SNHLY and CDR2 FYNNEI. Trimming took 9 bases from V and 6 from J; bases not matched to a gene: 8.

The CDR3 region has the DNA TGTGCCTGGAGTTCGCCGGGACAGGGATACTACGAGCAGTACTTC. It codes for CAWSSPGQGYYEQYF. The rearrangement links TRBV30 to TRBJ2-7, with 9 bases that match TRBD1. This CDR3 has 15 amino acids. Trimming cost V 2 bases and J 3 bases; bases outside gene matches: 8. Germline lookup yields CDR1 GTSNPN and CDR2 SVGIG (reference sequence).

V usage is TRBV29-1 and J usage is TRBJ1-2, with TRBD1 as a possible D gene (6 bases). With 4 bases removed from V and 2 bases from J, the gap between germline ends came to 14 bases. The CDR3 length is 14 residues. Looked up from germline, CDR1 is SQVTM and CDR2 is ANQGSEA. CDR3 nucleotides: TGCAGCGTTGCAGCGGCGGGGGCGAACTATGGCTACACCTTC. It codes for CSVAAAGANYGYTF.

This chain connects TRBV27 to TRBJ1-1, with no clear D. The CDR3 covers 13 residues. V was pared by 6 bases and J by 2 bases, with 10 bases between. Germline CDR1 reads MNHEY; CDR2 reads SMNVEV (reference sequence). CDR3 sequence reads: CASRAGFNTEAFF. The CDR3 DNA reads TGTGCCAGCAGGGCAGGCTTCAACACTGAAGCTTTCTTT.

The rearrangement links TRBV10-3 to TRBJ1-6, with TRBD1 as a possible D gene (6 bases). Trimming took 4 bases from V and 6 from J, leaving 16 bases between them. The CDR3 is 16 amino acids. Per the germline V gene, CDR1 is ENHRY and CDR2 is SYGVKD. CDR3 coding DNA: TGTGCCATCAGTGGATCTACAGGGTCCGCTAATTCACCCCTCCACTTT. Translation gives CAISGSTGSANSPLHF.

The sample holds a few counts of this clone. The rearrangement uses TRBV30 and TRBJ2-5; D may be TRBD1 (5 bases). Trimming removed 1 base from V and 4 bases from J, with 7 bases in between. This CDR3 contains 12 residues. In germline, CDR1 is GTSNPN, CDR2 SVGIG (reference sequence). The chain's CDR3 is CAWSEGSETQYF. CDR3 coding DNA: TGTGCCTGGAGTGAGGGGTCAGAGACCCAGTACTTC.

The chain is built from TRBV18 and TRBJ2-7, with D maybe TRBD1 (5 bases). With 3 bases removed from V and 6 bases from J, the gap between germline ends came to 30 bases. The germline V gene has CDR1 KGHSH and CDR2 LQKENI. CDR3 length: 19 residues. The CDR3 DNA reads TGTGCCAGCTCACCCCTAACCGCTTTTGGGGCGACAGACTCGGGCGAGCAGTACTTC. Translation gives CASSPLTAFGATDSGEQYF. The full variable domain, rest sourced from reference TRBV18 and TRBJ2-7, is NAGVMQNPRHLVRRRGQEARLRCSPMKGHSHVYWYRQLPEEGLKFMVYLQKENIIDESGMPKERFSAEFPKEGPSILRIQQVVRGDSAAYFCASSPLTAFGATDSGEQYFGPGTRLTVT.

The CDR3 spells CASSPKRAHNEQFF. In DNA, the CDR3 is TGTGCCAGCTCACCAAAGAGGGCCCACAATGAGCAGTTCTTC. The chain uses TRBV18 and TRBJ2-1; D is perhaps TRBD2 (5 bases). The CDR3 is made up of 14 amino acids. Germline CDR1 and CDR2: KGHSH and LQKENI. V was clipped by 2 bases and J by 5 bases, with 10 bases between them.

The CDR3 loop reads CASSLSGGADTQYF. In DNA form, the CDR3 reads TGTGCCAGCAGCCTTAGCGGGGGGGCAGATACGCAGTATTTT. The rearrangement joins TRBV7-2 to TRBJ2-3; TRBD2 matches at 11 bases. Looked up from germline, CDR1 is SGHTA and CDR2 is FQGNSA. V was pared by 5 bases and J by 4 bases, with 2 bases of the junction left unmatched. There are 14 residues in the CDR3.

This chain links TRBV9 with TRBJ2-1, with D tentatively TRBD1 (5 bases). CDR1 and CDR2 (germline): SGDLS, YYNGEE. The CDR3 totals 12 residues. Trimming left V 4 bases short and J 10 bases short, with 12 bases between. The CDR3 DNA reads as TGTGCCAGCAGCTCGACAGTCCCAGAGCAGTTCTTC. It translates to CASSSTVPEQFF.

V usage is TRBV11-3 and J usage is TRBJ2-7; the D is unclear. The CDR3 contains 12 residues. V was clipped by 0 bases and J by 3 bases, with 3 bases between them. Germline lookup yields CDR1 SGHNT and CDR2 YENEEA. Written as DNA, the CDR3 is TGTGCCAGCAGCTTAGACAGCTACGAGCAGTACTTC. Protein: CASSLDSYEQYF.

V is TRBV6-5 and J is TRBJ2-2, with D unclear. In germline, CDR1 is MNHEY, CDR2 SVGAGI. V lost 7 bases to trimming and J lost 4 bases, with 13 bases between them. The CDR3 length is 14 residues. CDR3 loop: CASTVVRGTGELFF. For the CDR3, the DNA is TGTGCCAGCACGGTCGTGAGAGGCACCGGGGAGCTGTTTTTT.

The rearrangement uses TRBV19 and TRBJ2-6; D not resolved. Germline assignment: CDR1 LNHDA and CDR2 SQIVND (reference sequence). The CDR3 sequence is 19 residues long. Trimming took 2 bases from V and 0 from J, leaving 17 bases between them. The CDR3 nucleotides read TGTGCCAGTAGTATAACGACGGCGAAACTAAGCTCTGGGGCCAACGTCCTGACTTTC. Its protein is CASSITTAKLSSGANVLTF.

The J gene is TRBJ2-3, the V gene TRBV29-1, with TRBD2 matching 13 bases. The V gene's germline CDR1 is SQVTM and CDR2 ANQGSEA. The length of the CDR3 is 19 residues. The V and J ends lost 4 bases and 1 base, in that order; junction bases with no gene match: 14. In DNA form, the CDR3 reads TGCAGCGTTGTAGTACTAGCGGGAGGGCCTTTCATCCGCACAGATACGCAGTATTTT. As protein: CSVVVLAGGPFIRTDTQYF.

This clone has only a few counts. V gene TRBV28 combines with J gene TRBJ1-4; D call uncertain. The CDR3 totals 14 residues. Germline CDR1 is MDHEN and CDR2 is SYDVKM. Trimming took off 2 bases at V and 7 bases at J, with 11 bases between the two ends. CDR3 nucleotides: TGTGCCAGCAGTTTAGGAGGGCGGGCTGAAAAACTGTTTTTT. It yields the protein CASSLGGRAEKLFF.

This chain joins TRBV7-6 and TRBJ2-3, with 8 nucleotides matching TRBD1. In germline, CDR1 is SGHVS, CDR2 FNYEAQ. This CDR3 has 15 amino acids. Trimming cost V 5 bases and J 1 base; bases outside gene matches: 5. The CDR3 region has the DNA TGTGCCAGCAGCCCCGGACAGGGTCGCACAGATACGCAGTATTTT. Translating it yields CASSPGQGRTDTQYF. Full variable domain (missing parts from reference TRBV7-6 and TRBJ2-3): GAGVSQSPRYKVTKRGQDVALRCDPISGHVSLYWYRQALGQGPEFLTYFNYEAQQDKSGLPNDRFSAERPEGSISTLTIQRTEQRDSAMYRCASSPGQGRTDTQYFGPGTRLTVL.

The V call is TRBV11-2, the J call TRBJ2-1; the D is unclear. CDR3 length: 14 residues. V lost 5 bases to trimming and J lost 8 bases, with 16 bases between them. In germline, CDR1 is SGHAT, CDR2 FQNNGV. The chain's CDR3 is CASSPSPVVDEQFF. In DNA form, the CDR3 reads TGTGCCAGCAGCCCGAGTCCCGTAGTGGATGAGCAGTTCTTC.